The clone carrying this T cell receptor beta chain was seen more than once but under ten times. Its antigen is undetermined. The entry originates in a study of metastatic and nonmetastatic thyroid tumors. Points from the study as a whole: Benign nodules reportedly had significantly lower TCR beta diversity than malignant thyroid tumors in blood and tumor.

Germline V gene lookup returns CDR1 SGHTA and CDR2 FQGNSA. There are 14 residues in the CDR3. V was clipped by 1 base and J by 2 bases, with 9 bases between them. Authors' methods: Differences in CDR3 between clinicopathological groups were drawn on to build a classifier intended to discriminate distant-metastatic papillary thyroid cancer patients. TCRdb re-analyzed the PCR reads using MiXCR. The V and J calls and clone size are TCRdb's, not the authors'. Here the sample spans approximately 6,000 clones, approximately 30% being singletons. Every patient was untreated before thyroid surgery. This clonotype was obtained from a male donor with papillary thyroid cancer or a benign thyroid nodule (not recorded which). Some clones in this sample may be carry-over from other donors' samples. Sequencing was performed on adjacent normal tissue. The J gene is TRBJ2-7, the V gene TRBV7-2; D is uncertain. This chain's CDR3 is CASSLGPSAYEQYF. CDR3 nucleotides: TGTGCCAGCAGCTTAGGTCCCAGCGCCTACGAGCAGTACTTC.